A selection of T cell receptor beta chains follows, all from one sample in a study of blood T cell repertoires in COVID-19. Sequencing used immunoSEQ multiplex PCR; TCRdb keeps in-frame clones, though not all of them. Counted here are approximately 100,000 clones, approximately 69% occurring once; the ten biggest clones make up around 6.3%. Sequencing was carried out using peripheral blood. These receptor sequences come from a man older than 75 with acute or convalescent COVID-19. Each CDR3 is given with its conserved first and last residue. Each record gives: J gene, D gene, V gene, CDR3 length, clone size, CDR3 protein, CDR3 DNA. A D gene is named only where the DNA matches it firmly. For some rows the clone size is stated as once, few or many, or as a class when expanded; others skip it.

>TRBJ2-1|TRBD2|TRBV11-2|14|-
CASKRDGYYNEQFF
TGTGCCAGCAAGCGGGACGGTTACTACAATGAGCAGTTCTTC
>TRBJ2-2|-|TRBV7-2|16|once
CASSLLRRENTGELFF
TGTGCCAGCAGCTTATTACGCAGGGAGAACACCGGGGAGCTGTTTTTT
>TRBJ1-3|-|TRBV3-1/TRBV3-2|17|-
CASSLSTAILSGNTIYF
TGTGCCAGCAGCCTCAGTACAGCCATCCTCTCTGGAAACACCATATATTTT
>TRBJ1-2|-|TRBV6-2/TRBV6-3|13|few
CASSHGPNYGYTF
TGTGCCAGCAGCCACGGTCCGAACTATGGCTACACCTTC
>TRBJ1-1|-|TRBV30|13|once
CAWRDNLNTEAFF
TGTGCCTGGAGGGACAATTTGAACACTGAAGCTTTCTTT
>TRBJ2-7|TRBD2|TRBV5-1|18|-
CASSLASGGTAGNYEQYF
TGCGCCAGCAGCTTGGCTAGCGGGGGGACCGCCGGTAACTACGAGCAGTACTTC
>TRBJ2-3|TRBD2|TRBV7-9|16|once
CASSTGTSGSSDTQYF
TGTGCCAGCAGCACCGGGACTAGCGGGAGTAGCGATACGCAGTATTTT
>TRBJ1-2|TRBD1|TRBV20-1|10|-
CSAGTGGNTF
TGCAGTGCCGGGACAGGGGGCAACACCTTC
>TRBJ2-5|TRBD2|TRBV11-2|14|-
CASSLGGREETQYF
TGTGCCAGCAGCTTAGGCGGGAGGGAAGAGACCCAGTACTTC
>TRBJ2-7|TRBD2|TRBV7-2|15|-
CASSLRTSGTYEQYF
TGTGCCAGCAGCTTACGGACTAGCGGAACCTACGAGCAGTACTTC
>TRBJ2-7|TRBD2|TRBV29-1|13|few
CSVSGLAGAEQYF
TGCAGCGTTTCGGGACTAGCGGGAGCCGAGCAGTACTTC
>TRBJ2-5|TRBD1|TRBV5-1|14|-
CASSGQGFVETQYF
TGCGCCAGCAGTGGACAGGGCTTTGTCGAGACCCAGTACTTC
>TRBJ2-5|-|TRBV7-8|15|-
CASSSAGAGLETQYF
TGTGCCAGCAGCTCAGCCGGTGCGGGGCTGGAGACCCAGTACTTC
>TRBJ2-5|TRBD1|TRBV4-1|13|-
CASSLSGGATQYF
TGCGCCAGCAGCCTCTCAGGGGGTGCGACCCAGTACTTC
>TRBJ2-1|-|TRBV7-2|16|once
CASSRRGGISYNEQFF
TGTGCCAGCAGCAGAAGAGGGGGAATCTCCTACAATGAGCAGTTCTTC
>TRBJ2-3|-|TRBV2|15|-
CASSEGRGRVDTQYF
TGTGCCAGCAGTGAGGGTCGGGGTAGGGTAGATACGCAGTATTTT
>TRBJ2-3|-|TRBV30|12|many
CAWSPLSDTQYF
TGTGCCTGGAGTCCCCTTTCAGATACGCAGTATTTT
>TRBJ1-5|TRBD1|TRBV7-2|16|-
CASSLGHGQGPQPQHF
TGTGCCAGCAGCCTCGGACATGGACAGGGGCCTCAGCCCCAGCATTTT
>TRBJ2-7|TRBD2|TRBV6-1|16|-
CASSGVAGGGSSEQYF
TGTGCCAGCAGTGGGGTAGCGGGAGGAGGGTCCAGCGAGCAGTACTTC
>TRBJ1-2|-|TRBV2|15|-
CASSEAGRTPQGYTF
TGTGCCAGCAGTGAAGCCGGGAGGACTCCCCAGGGCTACACCTTC
>TRBJ2-7|TRBD2|TRBV28|15|many
CASSLLAGGLYEQYF
TGTGCCAGCAGTTTGCTAGCGGGAGGGCTTTACGAGCAGTACTTC
>TRBJ2-1|-|TRBV11-2|17|-
CASSLRFGSGENNEQFF
TGTGCCAGCAGCTTAAGATTTGGTAGCGGAGAAAACAATGAGCAGTTCTTC
>TRBJ1-2|-|TRBV28|12|-
CASSLERGGYTF
TGTGCCAGCAGTTTGGAACGGGGGGGCTACACCTTC
>TRBJ1-2|-|TRBV27|15|-
CASSFPEGGNYGYTF
TGTGCCAGCAGTTTCCCCGAGGGGGGGAACTATGGCTACACCTTC
>TRBJ1-3|-|TRBV15|17|-
CATSREGTRGNGNTIYF
TGTGCCACCAGCAGAGAGGGGACCAGGGGTAATGGAAACACCATATATTTT
>TRBJ2-1|TRBD1|TRBV18|15|-
CASSSGTGVNNEQFF
TGTGCCAGCTCATCCGGGACAGGAGTAAACAATGAGCAGTTCTTC
>TRBJ2-1|-|TRBV7-7|16|-
CASSLEGRGPMYEQFF
TGTGCTAGCAGCTTAGAGGGCAGGGGACCGATGTATGAGCAGTTCTTC
>TRBJ2-7|-|TRBV6-2/TRBV6-3|14|few
CASSLTPRSYEQYF
TGTGCCAGCAGCTTGACCCCTAGGTCCTACGAGCAGTACTTC
>TRBJ2-5|TRBD2|TRBV5-4|17|-
CASSKGSGLAAEETQYF
TGTGCCAGCAGCAAGGGATCGGGACTAGCGGCAGAAGAGACCCAGTACTTC
>TRBJ2-5|TRBD1|TRBV6-1|20|-
CASSESWAGGAPFVRETQYF
TGTGCCAGCAGTGAATCTTGGGCAGGGGGCGCCCCTTTCGTCCGGGAGACCCAGTACTTC
>TRBJ2-3|TRBD2|TRBV10-2|14|-
CASSLLAGDDTQYF
TGCGCCAGCAGCCTCTTAGCGGGAGACGATACGCAGTATTTT
>TRBJ1-1|-|TRBV5-6|14|-
CASSDRMRYTEAFF
TGTGCCAGCAGCGACAGGATGAGGTACACTGAAGCTTTCTTT